The T cell receptor beta chain under discussion was sequenced for a study of blood T cells in healthy people across ages. V lost 1 base, J lost 6 bases, and 7 bases lay in between. This CDR3 has 14 amino acids. Germline loops: CDR1 MNHEY, CDR2 SVGAGI. Primed by a sample-barcoded 5' primer and a J-beta primer mix, a second PCR proceeded for about 6 to 12 cycles. TCRdb analysed the 5' RACE reads with MiXCR anew, one entry per CDR3 protein. The sample lists roughly 1,500,000 distinct CDR3 sequences, about 35% occurring once. Sequencing input: blood. V usage is TRBV6-5 and J usage is TRBJ1-6; no definite D call. The receptor's source is a woman aged 25 to 39 in good health. The CDR3 nucleotides are TGTGCCAGCAGTTACTTCGGGAGTAATTCACCCCTCCACTTT. Its protein product is CASSYFGSNSPLHF.